The present T cell receptor beta chain was sequenced within a study of STAT3 mutations in large granular lymphocyte leukemia. Study at large: Among longitudinally sequenced T-LGLL patients, roughly half had canonical activating STAT3 mutations detected.

TCRbeta libraries averaged roughly 40,000 productive templates per sample. TCRdb's copy holds only in-frame clones and misses some; the assay was immunoSEQ multiplex PCR. This sample carries around 8,600 clones, roughly 91% of them seen once, and the ten largest clones take 75% to 90%. To note about this clone: Its antigen is undetermined.

Findings of the study overall: In about 30% of the 18 patients, new TCR clonotypes emerged after therapy. At least one immunodominant TCR beta clonotype appeared in every T-cell large granular lymphocyte leukemia patient. Some patients had persisting codominant clonotypes that could mask small clones.

Sequenced sample: peripheral blood mononuclear cells. The TCR originated in an older man with T-cell large granular lymphocyte leukemia. Some clones in this sample may be carry-over from other donors' samples.

DNA of the CDR3: TGTGCCAGCTCTCGGACAGGGGGACCTCTGGGGGAGCAGTACTTC. Protein sequence: CASSRTGGPLGEQYF. This chain uses TRBV18 with TRBJ2-7; 10 nucleotides align to TRBD1. From germline, CDR1 is KGHSH and CDR2 LQKENI. The V segment lost 6 bases and the J segment 7 bases; nucleotides outside the gene matches: 12. The CDR3 runs 15 residues. Together with reference TRBV18 and TRBJ2-7, the CDR3 gives the full variable domain: NAGVMQNPRHLVRRRGQEARLRCSPMKGHSHVYWYRQLPEEGLKFMVYLQKENIIDESGMPKERFSAEFPKEGPSILRIQQVVRGDSAAYFCASSRTGGPLGEQYFGPGTRLTVT.